This T cell receptor beta chain was observed in a study of T cell responses to AZD1222 COVID-19 vaccine. The CDR3 covers 15 residues. The germline gives CDR1 MRHNA, CDR2 SNTAGT. V lost 6 bases and J lost 4; bases outside the gene matches: 4. Clones were sequenced by immunoSEQ multiplex PCR, and TCRdb holds only the in-frame ones, with some missing. Of 180,000 or so clones in the sample, around 92% were seen once. A remark on this clone: Its antigen is unknown.

Overall study results and limits: Spike-spanning, vaccine-associated CD4 TCRs were dominant at 160-218 and 743-854. Baseline seropositivity occurred in only a handful of AZD1222 recipients. Nearly half of the spike-specific TCRs reportedly recognize variant regions that carry no mutations. Clonal diversity may have been underestimated in mostly white British donors.

This specimen consisted of peripheral blood, obtained 28 days after the second AZD1222 dose. The V gene is TRBV6-4, the J gene TRBJ2-3; TRBD2 matches 13 bases. The TCR originated in an adult who received the AZD1222 COVID-19 vaccine. CDR3 coding DNA: TGTGCCAGCAGCGCTACTAGCGGGGGGGCAGATACGCAGTATTTT. It yields the protein CASSATSGGADTQYF.